This T cell receptor beta chain derives from a study of blood T cell repertoires in COVID-19. Study-level background: Collection of acute and convalescent COVID-19 samples took place in the United States, Italy and Spain. The cDNA or gDNA used as material had been derived from T cells, B-cell-depleted T cells, or PBMCs.

The germline V and J ends were trimmed by 0 bases and 3 bases, with 13 bases remaining between them. This CDR3 is built from 15 residues. CDR1 SGDLS and CDR2 YYNGEE come from the germline V gene. Enrolled during active infection, Seattle patients were then followed longitudinally. Original analysis: Quantification of nucleated cells was approximated via reference gene primer amplification. Produced via immunoSEQ multiplex PCR; TCRdb's table is partial and in-frame only. V, J and clone size are those of that table, while D and trimming were read from the DNA. The repertoire holds about 220,000 clones, with around four fifths as singletons.

The specimen sequenced was peripheral blood. This sequence joins TRBV9 and TRBJ2-7, with D possibly matching TRBD1 (5 bases). The receptor was derived from a woman in her seventies with COVID-19, enrolled during active disease. CDR3 amino acids: CASSVGGSRHYEQYF. As DNA, the CDR3 is TGTGCCAGCAGCGTAGGGGGCAGCCGACACTACGAGCAGTACTTC.